One and the same sample provided the 12 T cell receptor beta chains below, sequenced in a study of blood T cell repertoires in COVID-19. The data were produced by immunoSEQ multiplex PCR, yet TCRdb's version contains in-frame clones alone and is incomplete. The sample has about 62,000 clones; under 80% are singletons. Sequenced: peripheral blood. These receptors all stem from a man aged 55 to 70 with acute or convalescent COVID-19.

This sequence joins TRBV25-1 and TRBJ1-1; tentative D call: TRBD1 (6 bases). The CDR3 covers 13 residues. Trimming cost V 1 base and J 5 bases, with 8 bases left between them. The germline CDR1 and CDR2 sequences are MGHDK and SYGVNS. In DNA form, the CDR3 reads TGTGCCAGCAGTGAATGGGGGCCGACTGAAGCTTTCTTT. Protein: CASSEWGPTEAFF.

V is TRBV19 and J is TRBJ2-3; the match to TRBD2 covers 15 bases. The CDR3 is 16 amino acids. J lost 6 bases, V lost 5 bases, and 6 bases had no gene match. Looked up from germline, CDR1 is LNHDA and CDR2 is SQIVND (reference sequence). The CDR3 region is CASSPGLAGGGDTQYF. The DNA of the CDR3 is TGTGCCAGTAGTCCGGGACTAGCGGGAGGAGGTGATACGCAGTATTTT.

The CDR3 sequence: CSASYSTSYGYTF. The DNA of the CDR3 is TGCAGTGCTAGTTACAGTACCAGCTATGGCTACACCTTC. The rearrangement joins TRBV20-1 to TRBJ1-2; D ambiguous. Germline-derived CDR1 and CDR2 are DFQATT and SNEGSKA (reference sequence). V was clipped by 3 bases and J by 4 bases, with 12 bases between them. The CDR3 runs to 13 residues.

The gene calls are TRBV11-2 and TRBJ1-2; D not certain. The CDR3 runs 13 residues. CDR1 is SGHAT and CDR2 is FQNNGV in the germline V gene. V lost 5 bases and J lost 3, with 10 bases in between. CDR3 region: CASSPVRDYGYTF. In DNA, the CDR3 is TGTGCCAGCAGCCCGGTCCGGGACTATGGCTACACCTTC.

This sequence joins TRBV6-6 and TRBJ2-1; 10 bases agree with TRBD2. The CDR3 has 14 residues. Germline lookup yields CDR1 MNHNY and CDR2 SVGAGI (reference sequence). V lost 7 bases, J lost 7 bases, and 7 bases stayed unmatched. The CDR3 loop is CASTALAGLNEQFF. The CDR3 DNA reads TGTGCCAGCACGGCACTAGCGGGACTTAATGAGCAGTTCTTC.

The chain recombines TRBV14 with TRBJ1-1, with D tentatively TRBD1 (6 bases). V was shortened by 3 bases and J by 10 bases, with 15 bases between the two germline ends. This CDR3 has 13 amino acids. The germline V gene has CDR1 SGHDN and CDR2 FVKESK. In DNA, the CDR3 is TGTGCCAGCAGCCAGGGACGCCGAGGGGGAGCTTTCTTT. This translates into CASSQGRRGGAFF.

J is TRBJ2-7 and V is TRBV1; the DNA was not compared with TRBD2, the D call given in the table. TRBV1 is classified as a pseudogene. The CDR3 covers 15 residues. The CDR3 DNA reads as TGCACCAGCAGCCAAGATATCGGGGAATCCTACGAGCAGTACTTC. Its translation is CTSSQDIGESYEQYF.

There are a few counts of this clone. V usage is TRBV5-1 and J usage is TRBJ1-5, with 7 bases aligning to TRBD1. J lost 3 bases, V lost 4 bases, and 7 bases had no gene match. The V gene's germline CDR1 is SGHRS and CDR2 YFSETQ. This CDR3 is 15 amino acids long. The CDR3 protein is CASSPGTEYNQPQHF. CDR3 nucleotide sequence: TGCGCCAGCAGCCCCGGGACAGAGTACAATCAGCCCCAGCATTTT.

V usage is TRBV9 and J usage is TRBJ2-2; 11 positions match TRBD1. Germline V gives CDR1 SGDLS, CDR2 YYNGEE. The CDR3 totals 15 residues. V gave up 3 bases and J gave up 6 bases; unmatched junction bases: 4. CDR3 sequence reads: CASSADRGPAGELFF. CDR3 nucleotides: TGTGCCAGCAGCGCGGACAGGGGGCCCGCCGGGGAGCTGTTTTTT.

The chain is built from TRBV19 and TRBJ1-4; D possibly corresponds to TRBD1 (5 bases). This CDR3 contains 18 residues. V was cut by 5 bases and J by 0 bases, with 19 bases left in between. Per germline, CDR1 LNHDA and CDR2 SQIVND (reference sequence). CDR3 in DNA: TGTGCCAGTAGTCTGCGACAGCTCAGCTTTGCAACTAATGAAAAACTGTTTTTT. This codes for CASSLRQLSFATNEKLFF.

The rearrangement joins TRBV3-1 (or the pseudogene TRBV3-2) to TRBJ1-6, with TRBD1 as a possible D gene (5 bases). The germline gives CDR1 LGHDT, CDR2 YNNKEL (reference sequence). Deletions cut 4 bases from V and 8 bases from J, with 15 bases between. The CDR3 has 15 amino acids. CDR3 bases: TGTGCCAGCAGCCGGGGGGGACCACGGGATTCACCCCTCCACTTT. It codes for CASSRGGPRDSPLHF.

The sample holds one count of this clone. The chain carries TRBV5-1 and TRBJ2-3; 9 bases agree with TRBD1. This CDR3 has 15 residues. With V trimmed by 3 bases and J by 5 bases, 7 bases remained unmatched. Looked up from germline, CDR1 is SGHRS and CDR2 is YFSETQ. CDR3 sequence: CASSSQGARGDTQYF. The CDR3 bases are TGCGCCAGCAGCTCACAGGGGGCTAGAGGAGATACGCAGTATTTT.